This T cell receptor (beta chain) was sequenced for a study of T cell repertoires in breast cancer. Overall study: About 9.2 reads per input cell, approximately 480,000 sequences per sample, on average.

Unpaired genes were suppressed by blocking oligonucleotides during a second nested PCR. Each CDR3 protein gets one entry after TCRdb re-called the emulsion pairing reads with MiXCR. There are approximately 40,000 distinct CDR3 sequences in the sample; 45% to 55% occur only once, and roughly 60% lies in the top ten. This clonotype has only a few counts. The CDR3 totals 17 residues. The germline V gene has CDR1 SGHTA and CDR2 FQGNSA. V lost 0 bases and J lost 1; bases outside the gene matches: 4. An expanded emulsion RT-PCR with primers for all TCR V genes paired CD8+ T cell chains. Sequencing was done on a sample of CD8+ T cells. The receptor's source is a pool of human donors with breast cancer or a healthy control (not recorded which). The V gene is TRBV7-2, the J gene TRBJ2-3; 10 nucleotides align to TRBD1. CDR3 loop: CASSLAGTGERTDTQYF. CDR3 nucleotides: TGTGCCAGCAGCTTAGCCGGGACAGGGGAACGCACAGATACGCAGTATTTT.